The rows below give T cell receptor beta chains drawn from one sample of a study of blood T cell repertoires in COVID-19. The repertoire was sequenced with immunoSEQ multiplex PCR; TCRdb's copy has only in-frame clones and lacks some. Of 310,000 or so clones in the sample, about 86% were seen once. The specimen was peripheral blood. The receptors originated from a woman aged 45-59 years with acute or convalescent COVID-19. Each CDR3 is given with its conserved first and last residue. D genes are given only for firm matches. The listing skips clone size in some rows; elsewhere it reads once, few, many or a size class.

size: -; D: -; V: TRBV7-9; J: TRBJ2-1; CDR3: CASSLGWERNEQFF; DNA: TGTGCCAGCAGCTTAGGCTGGGAGAGAAATGAGCAGTTCTTC
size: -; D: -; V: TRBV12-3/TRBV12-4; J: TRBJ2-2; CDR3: CASSLRDGELFF; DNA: TGTGCCAGCAGTTTGAGGGATGGGGAGCTGTTTTTT
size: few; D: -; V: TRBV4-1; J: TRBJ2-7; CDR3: CASSQGMGAYEQYF; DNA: TGCGCCAGCAGCCAAGGAATGGGAGCCTACGAGCAGTACTTC
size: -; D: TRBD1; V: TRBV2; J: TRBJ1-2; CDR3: CASREGTGNYGYTF; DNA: TGTGCCAGCAGGGAAGGGACAGGCAACTATGGCTACACCTTC
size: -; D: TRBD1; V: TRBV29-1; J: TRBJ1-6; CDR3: CSVSTTGANSPLHF; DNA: TGCAGCGTGTCCACAACAGGGGCCAATTCACCCCTCCACTTT
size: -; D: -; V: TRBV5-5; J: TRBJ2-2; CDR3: CASTYTPGGIAGELFF; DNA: TGTGCCAGCACGTACACGCCTGGCGGGATCGCCGGGGAGCTGTTTTTT
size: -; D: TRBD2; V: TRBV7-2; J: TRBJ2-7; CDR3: CASSLYSGRGSYEQYF; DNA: TGTGCCAGCAGCTTATATAGCGGGAGGGGTTCCTACGAGCAGTACTTC
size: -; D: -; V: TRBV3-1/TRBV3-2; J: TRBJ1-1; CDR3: CASSQALGVNTEAFF; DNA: TGTGCCAGCAGCCAAGCGCTCGGGGTGAACACTGAAGCTTTCTTT
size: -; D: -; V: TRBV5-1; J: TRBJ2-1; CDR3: CASSLLAQSSYNEQFF; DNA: TGCGCCAGCAGCTTGCTAGCACAGAGCTCCTACAATGAGCAGTTCTTC
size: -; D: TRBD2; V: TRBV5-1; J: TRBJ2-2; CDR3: CASMTSGRTNTGELFF; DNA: TGCGCCAGCATGACTAGCGGGAGGACGAACACCGGGGAGCTGTTTTTT
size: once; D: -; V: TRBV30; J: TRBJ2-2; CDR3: CAWSKSRDTAAGELFF; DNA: TGTGCCTGGAGTAAATCCCGGGACACCGCAGCCGGGGAGCTGTTTTTT
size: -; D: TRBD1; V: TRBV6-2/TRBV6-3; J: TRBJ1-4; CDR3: CASSYSGDRDEKLFF; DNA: TGTGCCAGCAGTTACTCGGGGGACAGGGATGAAAAACTGTTTTTT
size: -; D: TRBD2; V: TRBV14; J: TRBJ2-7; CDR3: CASSQGLAGGAYEQYF; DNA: TGTGCCAGCAGCCAAGGGTTAGCGGGAGGGGCCTACGAGCAGTACTTC
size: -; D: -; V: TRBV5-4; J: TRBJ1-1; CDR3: CASSFWEGTEAFF; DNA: TGTGCCAGCAGCTTTTGGGAGGGCACTGAAGCTTTCTTT
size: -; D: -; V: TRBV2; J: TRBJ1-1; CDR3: CASHQWGDNTEAFF; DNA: TGTGCCAGCCATCAGTGGGGGGATAACACTGAAGCTTTCTTT
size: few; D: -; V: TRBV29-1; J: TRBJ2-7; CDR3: CSVKRQEGSHEQYF; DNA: TGCAGCGTTAAAAGACAGGAAGGTTCCCACGAGCAGTACTTC
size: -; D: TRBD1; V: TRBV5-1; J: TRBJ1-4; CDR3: CASRLQGVEEKLFF; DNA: TGCGCCAGCAGACTTCAGGGGGTAGAAGAAAAACTGTTTTTT
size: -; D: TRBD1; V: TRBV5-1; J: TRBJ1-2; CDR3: CASSEGQGNYGYTF; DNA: TGCGCCAGCAGCGAGGGACAGGGTAACTATGGCTACACCTTC
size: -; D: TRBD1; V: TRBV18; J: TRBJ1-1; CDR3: CASSFGQGASGTEAFF; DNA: TGTGCCAGCTCATTCGGACAGGGGGCTTCGGGCACTGAAGCTTTCTTT
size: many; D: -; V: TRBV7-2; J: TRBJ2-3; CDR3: CASSFTGSTDTQYF; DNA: TGTGCCAGCAGCTTTACAGGTAGCACAGATACGCAGTATTTT
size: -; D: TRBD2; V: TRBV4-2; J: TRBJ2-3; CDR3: CASSQVGLGLVTDTQYF; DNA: TGTGCCAGCAGCCAAGTGGGGTTGGGACTAGTCACAGATACGCAGTATTTT
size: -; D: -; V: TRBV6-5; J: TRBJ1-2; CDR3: CASSYQSGFYGYTF; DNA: TGTGCCAGCAGTTACCAATCCGGGTTCTATGGCTACACCTTC
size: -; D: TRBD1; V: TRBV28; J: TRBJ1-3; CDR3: CASSLDRGGRGGNTIYF; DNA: TGTGCCAGCAGTTTGGACAGGGGCGGCCGGGGAGGAAACACCATATATTTT
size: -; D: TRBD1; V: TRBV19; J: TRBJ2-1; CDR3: CASRTGQHYNEQFF; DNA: TGTGCCAGTAGGACGGGACAGCACTACAATGAGCAGTTCTTC
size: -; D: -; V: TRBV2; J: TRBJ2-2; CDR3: CASSPRGTGELFF; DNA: TGTGCCAGCAGTCCTCGGGGCACCGGGGAGCTGTTTTTT
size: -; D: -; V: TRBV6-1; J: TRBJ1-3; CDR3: CASSENRASGNTIYF; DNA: TGTGCCAGCAGTGAAAACAGGGCCTCTGGAAACACCATATATTTT
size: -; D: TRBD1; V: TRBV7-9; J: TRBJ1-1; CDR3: CASRQQGGDTEAFF; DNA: TGTGCCAGCAGGCAACAGGGGGGTGACACTGAAGCTTTCTTT
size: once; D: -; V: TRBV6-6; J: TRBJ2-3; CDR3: CASSYEGDTQYF; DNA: TGTGCCAGCAGTTACGAGGGAGATACGCAGTATTTT
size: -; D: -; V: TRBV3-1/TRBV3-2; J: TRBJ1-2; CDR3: CASSYRDTLGYTF; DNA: TGTGCCAGCAGCTATCGGGACACACTAGGCTACACCTTC
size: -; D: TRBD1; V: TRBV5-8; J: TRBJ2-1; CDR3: CASSLIETGAYNEQFF; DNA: TGTGCCAGCAGCTTAATTGAGACAGGGGCGTACAATGAGCAGTTCTTC
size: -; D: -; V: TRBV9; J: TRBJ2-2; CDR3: CASSPRSTGGELFF; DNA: TGTGCCAGCAGCCCCCGTTCCACCGGCGGGGAGCTGTTTTTT
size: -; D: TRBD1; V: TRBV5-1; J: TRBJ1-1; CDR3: CASSSGTGETEAFF; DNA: TGCGCCAGCAGCTCCGGGACAGGGGAGACTGAAGCTTTCTTT
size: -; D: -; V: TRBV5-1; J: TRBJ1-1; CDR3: CASSLDSTSFQTIFF; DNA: TGCGCCAGCAGCTTGGACTCGACTTCTTTCCAGACGATATTCTTT
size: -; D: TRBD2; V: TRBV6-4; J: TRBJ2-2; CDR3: CASSHGRALPGELFF; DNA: TGTGCCAGCAGTCACGGGAGGGCGCTGCCCGGGGAGCTGTTTTTT
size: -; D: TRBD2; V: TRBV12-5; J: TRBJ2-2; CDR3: CASGLVIAGGITGELFF; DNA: TGTGCTAGTGGTTTGGTAATAGCGGGAGGCATCACCGGGGAGCTGTTTTTT
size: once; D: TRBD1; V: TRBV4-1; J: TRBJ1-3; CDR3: CASSHHTGQGRNTIYF; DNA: TGCGCCAGCAGCCACCATACGGGACAGGGGAGAAACACCATATATTTT
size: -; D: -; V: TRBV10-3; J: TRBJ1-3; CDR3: CAISGQAGNTIYF; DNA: TGTGCCATCAGCGGACAAGCTGGAAACACCATATATTTT